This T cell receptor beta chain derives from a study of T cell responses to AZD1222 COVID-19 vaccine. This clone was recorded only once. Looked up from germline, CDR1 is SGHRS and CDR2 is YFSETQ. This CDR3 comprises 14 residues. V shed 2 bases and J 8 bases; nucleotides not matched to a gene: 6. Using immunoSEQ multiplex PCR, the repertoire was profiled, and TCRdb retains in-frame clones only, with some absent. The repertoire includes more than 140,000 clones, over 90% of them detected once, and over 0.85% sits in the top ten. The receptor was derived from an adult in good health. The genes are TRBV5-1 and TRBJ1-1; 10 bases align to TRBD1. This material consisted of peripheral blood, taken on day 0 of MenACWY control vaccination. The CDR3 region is CASSLRQGAREAFF. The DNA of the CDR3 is TGCGCCAGCAGCTTAAGACAGGGGGCAAGGGAAGCTTTCTTT.